The next 5 T cell receptor beta chains were all read from a single sample in a study of T-cell memory formation after mild COVID-19. TCRdb itself ran the 5' RACE reads through MiXCR, one entry per CDR3 protein. Of around 310,000 distinct CDR3 sequences in the sample, less than 20% were seen once. Sequences were obtained from PBMCs or a T cell subset sorted from them (not recorded which). The source of these receptors is a young man who had mild COVID-19 (a few samples of this study predate the infection). Cell type and time point are not known.

The chain is built from TRBV7-9 and TRBJ1-2; perhaps TRBD1 as D (6 bases). CDR1 and CDR2 from the germline V gene are SEHNR and FQNEAQ (reference sequence). The V end lost 3 bases, the J end lost 4 bases, and 15 bases lay between the germline ends. This CDR3 spans 15 amino acids. Written as DNA, the CDR3 is TGTGCCAGCAGCTTCGGGACCGGGGGCCTCTATGGCTACACCTTC. It encodes CASSFGTGGLYGYTF.

This sequence joins TRBV12-5 and TRBJ1-5, with TRBD1 identical over 7 bases. Germline CDR1 is LGHNT and CDR2 is FRNRAP. The junction had 4 bases not matched to a gene; V was cut back by 6 bases and J by 5 bases. This CDR3 is built from 13 residues. The DNA for the CDR3 is TGTGCTAGTGGAAGACAGGGAGATCAGCCCCAGCATTTT. This encodes CASGRQGDQPQHF.

The V call is TRBV20-1, the J call TRBJ1-1; 7 positions match TRBD1. Per the germline V gene, CDR1 is DFQATT and CDR2 is SNEGSKA (reference sequence). The CDR3 runs 14 residues. CDR3 DNA: TGCAGCGCGGGGGACAGTCGGTCGAACACTGAAGCTTTCTTT. Amino acids: CSAGDSRSNTEAFF.

V is TRBV3-1 and J is TRBJ2-1; D may correspond to TRBD1 or TRBD2 (5 bases each). The CDR3 extends over 14 amino acids. Trimming removed 1 base from V and 8 bases from J, with 12 bases in between. CDR1 and CDR2 (germline): LGHDT, YNNKEL (reference sequence). DNA of the CDR3: TGTGCCAGCAGCCAAGGGGTGGGGGATCATGAGCAGTTCTTC. Its translation: CASSQGVGDHEQFF.

This clonotype was recorded at least ten times. The chain carries TRBV20-1 and TRBJ2-3; 11 bases are a match to TRBD1. J gave up 1 base and V 5 bases, and 5 bases lay outside the gene matches. This CDR3 has 15 residues. Germline lookup yields CDR1 DFQATT and CDR2 SNEGSKA (reference sequence). CDR3 in DNA: TGCAGTGCTTGGACAGGGGGCATGGGCACAGATACGCAGTATTTT. Amino acid sequence: CSAWTGGMGTDTQYF.